The TCR beta chain described here comes from a study of PD-L1 blockade in urothelial cancer. The CDR3 is made up of 14 amino acids. Germline V gene lookup returns CDR1 SGHTA and CDR2 FQGNSA. V was pared by 2 bases and J by 0 bases, with 5 bases between. Assay: immunoSEQ multiplex PCR; the TCRdb copy retains only in-frame clones and omits some. The sample has approximately 40,000 clones, less than 90% seen once. Time point here: peripheral blood 6 weeks after treatment start. This chain uses TRBV7-2 with TRBJ1-3; D remains ambiguous. The receptor was derived from a man aged 60 to 69 with urothelial cancer. The sequenced sample was PBMCs, obtained around atezolizumab (anti-PD-L1) treatment. The CDR3 region is CASSLLGSGNTIYF. CDR3 coding DNA: TGTGCCAGCAGCTTACTAGGCTCTGGAAACACCATATATTTT.